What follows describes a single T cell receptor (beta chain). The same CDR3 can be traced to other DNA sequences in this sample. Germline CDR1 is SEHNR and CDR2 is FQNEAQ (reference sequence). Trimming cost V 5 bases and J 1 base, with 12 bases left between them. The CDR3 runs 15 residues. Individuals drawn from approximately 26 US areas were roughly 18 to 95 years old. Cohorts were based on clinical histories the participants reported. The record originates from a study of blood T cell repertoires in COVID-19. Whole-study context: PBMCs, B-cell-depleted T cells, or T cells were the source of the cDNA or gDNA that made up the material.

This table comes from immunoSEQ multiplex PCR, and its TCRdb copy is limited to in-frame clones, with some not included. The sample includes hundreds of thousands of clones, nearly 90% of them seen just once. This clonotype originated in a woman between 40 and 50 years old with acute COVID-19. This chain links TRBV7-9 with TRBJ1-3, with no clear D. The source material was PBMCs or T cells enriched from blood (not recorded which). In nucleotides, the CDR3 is TGTGCCAGCAGCCTGACGGGTTCTTCTGGAAACACCATATATTTT. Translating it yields CASSLTGSSGNTIYF.